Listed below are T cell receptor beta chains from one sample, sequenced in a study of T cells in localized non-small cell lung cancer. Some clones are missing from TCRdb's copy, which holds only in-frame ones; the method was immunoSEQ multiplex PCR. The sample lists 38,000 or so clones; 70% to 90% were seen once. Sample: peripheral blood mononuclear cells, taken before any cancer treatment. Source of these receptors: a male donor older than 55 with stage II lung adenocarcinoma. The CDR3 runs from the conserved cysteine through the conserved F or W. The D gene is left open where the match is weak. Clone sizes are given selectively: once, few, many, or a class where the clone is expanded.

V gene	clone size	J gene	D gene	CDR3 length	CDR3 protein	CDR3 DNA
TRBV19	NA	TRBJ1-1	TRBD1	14	CASSQTGKTTEAFF	TGTGCCAGTAGTCAGACAGGGAAGACCACTGAAGCTTTCTTT
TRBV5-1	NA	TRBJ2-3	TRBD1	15	CASSLADRSTDTQYF	TGCGCCAGCAGCTTGGCGGACAGGAGCACAGATACGCAGTATTTT
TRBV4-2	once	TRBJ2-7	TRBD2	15	CASEGGRAGMGEQYF	TGTGCCAGCGAGGGCGGGAGGGCCGGGATGGGGGAGCAGTACTTC
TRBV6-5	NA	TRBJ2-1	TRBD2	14	CATTGLAGVNEQFF	TGTGCCACCACGGGACTAGCGGGGGTCAATGAGCAGTTCTTC
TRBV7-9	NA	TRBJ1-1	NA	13	CASSLQGGTEAFF	TGTGCCAGCAGCTTACAGGGCGGCACTGAAGCTTTCTTT
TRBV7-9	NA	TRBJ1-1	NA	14	CASSLASTGAEAFF	TGTGCCAGCAGCTTAGCTTCGACAGGCGCTGAAGCTTTCTTT
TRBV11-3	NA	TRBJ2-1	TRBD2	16	CASSRGLAGGKGEQFF	TGTGCCAGCAGCCGGGGACTAGCGGGAGGTAAGGGTGAGCAGTTCTTC
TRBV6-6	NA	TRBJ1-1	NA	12	CASSPAGTEAFF	TGTGCCAGCAGCCCGGCGGGGACTGAAGCTTTCTTT
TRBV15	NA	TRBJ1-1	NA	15	CATSRGYQANTEAFF	TGTGCCACCAGCAGAGGATATCAGGCGAACACTGAAGCTTTCTTT
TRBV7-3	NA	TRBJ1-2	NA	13	CASSLTPSGHYTF	TGTGCCAGCAGCTTAACTCCATCAGGACACTACACCTTC
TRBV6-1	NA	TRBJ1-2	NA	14	CASSGWQANYGYTF	TGTGCCAGCAGTGGATGGCAGGCTAACTATGGCTACACCTTC
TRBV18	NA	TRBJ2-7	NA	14	CASSRGAGTYEQYF	TGTGCCAGCTCCAGAGGGGCTGGGACCTACGAGCAGTACTTC
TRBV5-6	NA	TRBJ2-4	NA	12	CASSSGANIQYF	TGTGCCAGCAGTTCTGGTGCAAACATTCAGTACTTC
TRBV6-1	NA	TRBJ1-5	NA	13	CASSEVTNQPQHF	TGTGCCAGCAGTGAAGTGACCAATCAGCCCCAGCATTTT
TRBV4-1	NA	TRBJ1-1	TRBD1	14	CASSFTGGGTEAFF	TGCGCCAGCAGCTTTACAGGGGGCGGCACTGAAGCTTTCTTT
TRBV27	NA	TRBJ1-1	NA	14	CASSSRRGGTEAFF	TGTGCCAGCAGTTCCCGCCGGGGAGGGACTGAAGCTTTCTTT
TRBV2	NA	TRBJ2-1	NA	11	CASRRGAEQFF	TGTGCCAGCAGAAGAGGGGCTGAGCAGTTCTTC
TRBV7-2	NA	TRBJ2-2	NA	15	CASSPDKGRVGELFF	TGTGCCAGCAGCCCCGACAAGGGTCGAGTCGGGGAGCTGTTTTTT
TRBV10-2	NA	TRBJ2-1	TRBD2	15	CASSVGQREANEQFF	TGCGCCAGCAGTGTCGGCCAGCGGGAAGCCAATGAGCAGTTCTTC
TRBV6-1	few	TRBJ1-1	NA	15	CASSEGAGGDTEAFF	TGTGCCAGCAGTGAGGGGGCAGGCGGGGACACTGAAGCTTTCTTT
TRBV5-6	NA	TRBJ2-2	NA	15	CASSPGPDRTGELFF	TGTGCCAGCAGCCCGGGGCCCGATAGGACCGGGGAGCTGTTTTTT
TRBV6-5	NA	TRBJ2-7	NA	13	CASLQGGGGEQYF	TGTGCCAGCCTACAGGGCGGCGGGGGCGAGCAGTACTTC
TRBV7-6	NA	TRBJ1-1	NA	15	CASSFYGGPGTEAFF	TGTGCCAGCAGCTTTTACGGGGGGCCGGGCACTGAAGCTTTCTTT
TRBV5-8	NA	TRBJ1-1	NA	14	CASSFLTGTLQAFF	TGTGCCAGCAGCTTTTTGACAGGTACTTTACAAGCTTTCTTT
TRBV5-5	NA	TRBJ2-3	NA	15	CASSLVPRTTDTQYF	TGTGCCAGCAGCTTGGTGCCGCGAACGACAGATACGCAGTATTTT
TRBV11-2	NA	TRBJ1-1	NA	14	CASSSGRGNTEAFF	TGTGCCAGCAGCTCGGGACGGGGGAACACTGAAGCTTTCTTT
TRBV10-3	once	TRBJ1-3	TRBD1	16	CAISSPTGRAGNTIYF	TGTGCCATCAGTTCCCCGACAGGGAGGGCTGGAAACACCATATATTTT
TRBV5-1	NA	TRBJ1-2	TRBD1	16	CASSLYYRGREVGYTF	TGCGCCAGCAGCTTATATTACAGGGGGCGCGAAGTTGGCTACACCTTC
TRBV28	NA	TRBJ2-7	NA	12	CASSLTGQGQYF	TGTGCCAGCAGCCTCACAGGCCAAGGGCAGTACTTC
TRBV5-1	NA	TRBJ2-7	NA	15	CASSLSGISSYEQYF	TGCGCCAGCAGCTTGTCGGGTATAAGCTCCTACGAGCAGTACTTC
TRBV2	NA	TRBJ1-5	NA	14	CASSDRGVGQPQHF	TGTGCCAGCAGCGATCGAGGGGTTGGGCAGCCCCAGCATTTT
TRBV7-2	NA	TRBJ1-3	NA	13	CASSLNEGNTIYF	TGTGCCAGCAGCTTAAATGAGGGGAACACCATATATTTT
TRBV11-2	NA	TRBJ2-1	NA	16	CASSLAGSGSYNEQFF	TGTGCCAGCAGCTTAGCGGGGAGTGGTTCCTACAATGAGCAGTTCTTC
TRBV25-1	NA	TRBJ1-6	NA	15	CASSELGRRGSPLHF	TGTGCCAGCAGTGAATTAGGCAGGAGAGGCTCACCCCTCCACTTT
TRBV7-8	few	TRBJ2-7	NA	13	CASSRHFSYEQYF	TGTGCCAGCAGCCGACACTTCTCCTACGAGCAGTACTTC
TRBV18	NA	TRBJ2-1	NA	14	CASSPSGTLNKQFF	TGTGCCAGCTCACCCTCCGGGACCCTTAATAAGCAGTTCTTC
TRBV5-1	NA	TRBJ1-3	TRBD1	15	CASSLGQGTGNTIYF	TGCGCCAGCAGCTTGGGACAGGGAACTGGAAACACCATATATTTT
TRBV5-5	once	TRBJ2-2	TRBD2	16	CASSPLSGSYTGELFF	TGTGCCAGCAGCCCTCTTAGCGGGAGTTACACCGGGGAGCTGTTTTTT
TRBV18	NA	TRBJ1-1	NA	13	CASSPSLGTEAFF	TGTGCCAGCTCACCATCTTTAGGCACTGAAGCTTTCTTT
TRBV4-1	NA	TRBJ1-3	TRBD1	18	CASSQDRADRGSGNTIYF	TGCGCCAGCAGCCAAGATCGGGCGGACAGGGGGTCTGGAAACACCATATATTTT
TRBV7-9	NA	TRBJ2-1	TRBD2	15	CASSLPGLAGGKQFF	TGTGCCAGCAGCTTACCAGGACTAGCGGGAGGGAAGCAGTTCTTC
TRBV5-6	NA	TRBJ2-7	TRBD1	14	CASSWGTGSYEQYF	TGTGCCAGCAGCTGGGGGACAGGGTCCTACGAGCAGTACTTC
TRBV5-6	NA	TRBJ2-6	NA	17	CASSLLQVFSGANVLTF	TGTGCCAGCAGCTTGCTTCAGGTGTTCTCTGGGGCCAACGTCCTGACTTTC
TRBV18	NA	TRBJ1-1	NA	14	CASSPAAGDTEAFF	TGTGCCAGCTCACCGGCCGCGGGGGACACTGAAGCTTTCTTT
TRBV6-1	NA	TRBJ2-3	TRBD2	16	CASSASRGRAGDTQYF	TGTGCCAGCAGTGCGAGTCGCGGGAGGGCCGGAGATACGCAGTATTTT
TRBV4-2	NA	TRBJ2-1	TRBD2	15	CASSQRLAAYNEQFF	TGTGCCAGCAGCCAAAGACTAGCAGCCTACAATGAGCAGTTCTTC